This TCR beta chain was found in a study of T cell responses to AZD1222 COVID-19 vaccine. Findings and limits, study-wide: With dominance at 160-218 and 743-854, vaccine-associated CD4 TCRs spanned spike.

As concerns this clone: The antigen remains undetermined.

Only in-frame clones appear in the TCRdb table, and some are missing; sequencing was by immunoSEQ multiplex PCR. The sample carries about 140,000 clones, around 88% recorded once. The CDR3 totals 14 residues. Per the germline V gene, CDR1 is SEHNR and CDR2 is FQNEAQ (reference sequence). J lost 3 bases, V lost 4 bases, and 5 bases had no gene match. J is TRBJ2-5 and V is TRBV7-9, with 7 bases identical to TRBD2. The sample here was peripheral blood, taken on day 0 of AZD1222 vaccination. The TCR comes from an adult in good health. The CDR3 spells CASSYPSGKETQYF. The CDR3 DNA follows: TGTGCCAGCAGCTACCCTAGCGGAAAAGAGACCCAGTACTTC. The variable domain in full, completed from reference TRBV7-9 and TRBJ2-5, reads DTGVSQNPRHKITKRGQNVTFRCDPISEHNRLYWYRQTLGQGPEFLTYFQNEAQLEKSRLLSDRFSAERPKGSFSTLEIQRTEQGDSAMYLCASSYPSGKETQYFGPGTRLLVL.